This section outlines one T cell receptor beta chain sequence together with its context. What it binds is unknown. It was roughly 3.5 ug of total RNA that each TCR library used. TCRdb reanalyzed the 5' RACE reads, giving one entry per CDR3 protein sequence and no DNA. The sample has about 440,000 distinct CDR3 sequences; the top ten hold roughly 2.2%. The sample is drawn from a study of monozygotic twins with inflammatory bowel disease. Per the germline V gene, CDR1 is SGHRS and CDR2 is YFSETQ. This CDR3 region has 17 residues. No sorting of T cells preceded isolation of total RNA from whole blood. Findings of the study overall: The inverse Simpson measure of TCRbeta diversity was lower in IBD patients than in healthy co-twins. Among T cells, the various subtypes were not distinguishable.

V usage is TRBV5-1 and J usage is TRBJ2-7; no DNA is available, so the TRBD1 call from TCRdb remains unchecked. The sequenced sample was blood. The sequence was obtained from a human donor with ulcerative colitis or Crohn's disease, or a healthy co-twin of an affected twin (not recorded which). CDR3 region: CASSTGTGAPDPYEQYF.